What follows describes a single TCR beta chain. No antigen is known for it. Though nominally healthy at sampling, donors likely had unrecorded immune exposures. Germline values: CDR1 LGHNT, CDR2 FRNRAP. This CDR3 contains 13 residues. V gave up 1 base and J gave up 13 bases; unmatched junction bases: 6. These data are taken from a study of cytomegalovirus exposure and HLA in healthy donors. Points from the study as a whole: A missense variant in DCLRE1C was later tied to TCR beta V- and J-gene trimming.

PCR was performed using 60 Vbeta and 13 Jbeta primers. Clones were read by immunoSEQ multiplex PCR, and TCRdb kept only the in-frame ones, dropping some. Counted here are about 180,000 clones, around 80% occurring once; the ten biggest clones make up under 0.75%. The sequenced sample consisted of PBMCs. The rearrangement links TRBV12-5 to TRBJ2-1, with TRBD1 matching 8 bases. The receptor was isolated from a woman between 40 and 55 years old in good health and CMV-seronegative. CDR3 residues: CASGLGQGTLQFF. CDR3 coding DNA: TGTGCTAGTGGTTTGGGACAGGGGACTCTTCAGTTCTTC.